The text below deals with one T cell receptor (beta chain). The antigen is unknown. The CDR3 runs to 16 residues. Germline-derived CDR1 and CDR2 are SGHVS and FQNEAQ. V was trimmed by 1 base and J by 1 base, leaving 13 bases between them. Primers for the PCR totalled 60 Vbeta and 13 Jbeta. Assay used: immunoSEQ multiplex PCR; TCRdb lists only in-frame clones, some missing. The sample includes over 80,000 clones, 60% to 75% of them seen just once. These data belong to a study of cytomegalovirus exposure and HLA in healthy donors. For the study at large: There were 70 million to 95 million unique TCRs (from HLA-typed donors) in an early data release. Study-level findings and limits: The study listed 164 cytomegalovirus-associated TCR beta chains. Judged likely to be a sequencing artifact was a cluster of highly shared sequence variants.

J is TRBJ2-5 and V is TRBV7-8; weak D call: TRBD2 (6 bases). Material for sequencing was PBMCs. The clonotype was recovered from a female donor in good health and CMV-seropositive. CDR3 protein: CASSLGVRTTQETQYF. As DNA, the CDR3 is TGTGCCAGCAGCTTAGGAGTTAGGACTACCCAAGAGACCCAGTACTTC.